The clone carrying this T cell receptor beta chain was seen a single time. Its antigen is unidentified. The PCR used 60 Vbeta and 13 Jbeta primers. Repertoires were generated with immunoSEQ multiplex PCR, while TCRdb's copy carries only in-frame clones and drops some. Found here are around 100,000 clones, about four fifths of them singletons; the top ten hold more than 3%. This sample was taken from a study of cytomegalovirus exposure and HLA in healthy donors. Regarding the study as a whole: A cluster of highly shared sequence variants was likely a sequencing artifact.

The receptor's source is a female donor in good health and CMV-seropositive. Sequenced input: PBMCs.

The DNA of the CDR3 is TGTGCCAGCAGCTTAGCGTTGGGACAGCATGACTACGAGCAGTACTTC. Translation gives CASSLALGQHDYEQYF. This chain links TRBV7-9 with TRBJ2-7; the match to TRBD1 covers 7 bases. The CDR3 sequence is 16 residues long. The V and J ends lost 0 bases and 3 bases, in that order; junction bases with no gene match: 8. From germline, CDR1 is SEHNR and CDR2 FQNEAQ (reference sequence).